This passage covers 29 T cell receptor beta chains from one sample sequenced in a study of blood T cell repertoires in COVID-19. Method: immunoSEQ multiplex PCR; TCRdb's copy keeps in-frame clones and lacks some. The profile covers about 190,000 clones, with around 84% appearing a single time and roughly 3.2% taken by the ten largest. The specimen sequenced was PBMCs or T cells enriched from blood (not recorded which). The receptors here all came from a woman under 40 who had recovered from COVID-19.

The V gene is TRBV11-3, the J gene TRBJ2-7; 8 bases map to TRBD1. This CDR3 is 13 amino acids long. Per germline, CDR1 SGHNT and CDR2 YENEEA. Trimming took 7 bases from V and 2 from J; bases not matched to a gene: 4. CDR3 protein: CASNGQGPYEQYF. In nucleotides, the CDR3 is TGTGCCAGCAACGGACAGGGCCCCTACGAGCAGTACTTC.

This sequence joins TRBV6-5 and TRBJ1-5; no clear D gene. Trimming pared 6 bases from V and 0 bases from J, leaving 12 bases between. Per germline, CDR1 MNHEY and CDR2 SVGAGI. The CDR3 loop spans 15 amino acids. The CDR3 sequence is CASRTTPSSNQPQHF. In DNA, the CDR3 is TGTGCCAGCAGAACCACGCCCAGTAGCAATCAGCCCCAGCATTTT.

The chain recombines TRBV29-1 with TRBJ1-4, with 7 bases matching TRBD1. The CDR3 covers 16 residues. Germline CDR1 is SQVTM and CDR2 is ANQGSEA. The junction had 8 bases not matched to a gene; V was cut back by 4 bases and J by 0 bases. The CDR3 DNA follows: TGCAGCGTTGGGGGGACAGCTACCGCAACTAATGAAAAACTGTTTTTT. The encoded protein is CSVGGTATATNEKLFF.

The chain couples TRBV20-1 to TRBJ1-1; D unresolved. Deletions cut 3 bases from V and 2 bases from J, with 10 bases between. CDR3 length: 13 residues. Germline V gene lookup returns CDR1 DFQATT and CDR2 SNEGSKA (reference sequence). The CDR3: CSASREGNTEAFF. CDR3 bases: TGCAGTGCTAGTAGAGAGGGAAACACTGAAGCTTTCTTT.

The J gene is TRBJ2-3, the V gene TRBV28, with a weak D call TRBD2 (5 bases). Trimming shortened V by 2 bases and J by 3 bases, and 6 bases separated the two germline ends. CDR1 and CDR2 (germline): MDHEN, SYDVKM. The CDR3 contains 13 residues. CDR3 DNA sequence: TGTGCCAGCAGTTTAGAGGGAACAGATACGCAGTATTTT. Translated: CASSLEGTDTQYF.

The CDR3 bases are TGCGCCAGCAGCTTCCAGGGCCAAACAGGAGAAAAACTGTTTTTT. It translates to CASSFQGQTGEKLFF. The chain has TRBV5-1 and TRBJ1-4, with D tentatively TRBD1 (5 bases). The germline V gene has CDR1 SGHRS and CDR2 YFSETQ. V was cut by 2 bases and J by 8 bases, with 16 bases left in between. CDR3 size: 15 residues.

J is TRBJ2-7 and V is TRBV18; TRBD1 agrees at 9 bases. Germline V CDR1 and CDR2: KGHSH, LQKENI. This CDR3 has 18 amino acids. V gave up 6 bases and J gave up 1 base; unmatched junction bases: 16. The chain's CDR3 is CASSPTGGANSGSYEQYF. CDR3 DNA sequence: TGTGCCAGCTCCCCAACAGGGGGCGCAAATTCCGGTTCCTACGAGCAGTACTTC.

This chain joins TRBV7-9 and TRBJ2-1; 7 nucleotides align to TRBD2. CDR1 is SEHNR, CDR2 FQNEAQ, per germline (reference sequence). J was trimmed by 8 bases and V by 6 bases; bases with no gene match: 7. CDR3 length: 13 amino acids. The CDR3: CASRGTAGDEQFF. The CDR3, as DNA: TGTGCCAGCAGGGGTACCGCGGGAGATGAGCAGTTCTTC.

Only one count was recorded for this clone. CDR3 bases: TGCGCCAGCAGCTCTCAGGGGGTCTCTGGAAACACCATATATTTT. Protein product: CASSSQGVSGNTIYF. The chain links TRBV5-1 to TRBJ1-3; TRBD1 matches 7 bases. The CDR3 is made up of 15 amino acids. Per the germline V gene, CDR1 is SGHRS and CDR2 is YFSETQ. J was trimmed by 0 bases and V by 3 bases; bases with no gene match: 3. Drawing the rest from reference TRBV5-1 and TRBJ1-3, the complete variable domain is KAGVTQTPRYLIKTRGQQVTLSCSPISGHRSVSWYQQTPGQGLQFLFEYFSETQRNKGNFPGRFSGRQFSNSRSEMNVSTLELGDSALYLCASSSQGVSGNTIYFGEGSWLTVV.

The chain joins TRBV7-9 to TRBJ2-7, with a possible D match to TRBD2 (5 bases). This CDR3 is built from 15 residues. Trimming took 5 bases from V and 7 from J, leaving 21 bases between them. From germline, CDR1 is SEHNR and CDR2 FQNEAQ (reference sequence). Here the CDR3 DNA reads TGTGCCAGCAGCCCCCGTACGAGCGGAGCCGTTGAGCAGTACTTC. Protein product: CASSPRTSGAVEQYF.

The V gene is TRBV6-5, the J gene TRBJ1-1, with TRBD1 as a possible D gene (6 bases). The germline V gene has CDR1 MNHEY and CDR2 SVGAGI. Trimming shortened V by 5 bases and J by 0 bases, and 10 bases separated the two germline ends. The length of the CDR3 is 14 residues. In nucleotides, the CDR3 is TGTGCCAGCAGTAGGGACAAATTGAACACTGAAGCTTTCTTT. Its translation: CASSRDKLNTEAFF.

This clone was seen more than once but under ten times. The chain couples TRBV28 to TRBJ2-1; a possible D gene is TRBD2 (6 bases). CDR3 length: 15 residues. V dropped 5 bases and J dropped 3 bases, with 14 bases sitting between them. Looked up from germline, CDR1 is MDHEN and CDR2 is SYDVKM. This CDR3 reads CASSPPGEVYNEQFF. DNA of the CDR3: TGTGCCAGCAGTCCCCCGGGGGAGGTCTACAATGAGCAGTTCTTC.

V and J are TRBV19 and TRBJ1-1; perhaps TRBD1 as D (6 bases). The CDR3 sequence is 14 residues long. The ends were cut back, 2 bases at V and 3 bases at J, with 10 bases in the middle. Looked up from germline, CDR1 is LNHDA and CDR2 is SQIVND (reference sequence). Here the CDR3 DNA reads TGTGCCAGTAGTATAAACAGGGCGGACACTGAAGCTTTCTTT. This codes for CASSINRADTEAFF.

This chain joins TRBV23-1 and TRBJ1-6, with 9 bases that match TRBD1. TRBV23-1 falls under the ORF class, with uncertain function. The CDR3 has 15 amino acids. The trim removed 11 bases at V and 7 bases at J, leaving 12 bases unmatched. The CDR3 DNA follows: TGCGCCCGCTGGTGGGGCGGACAGGGGAATTCACCCCTCCACTTT. It yields the protein CARWWGGQGNSPLHF.

This clone was counted once. The chain recombines TRBV5-1 with TRBJ2-3; weak D call: TRBD1 (6 bases). CDR1 is SGHRS, CDR2 YFSETQ, per germline. The germline V and J ends were trimmed by 2 bases and 2 bases, with 15 bases remaining between them. CDR3 length equals 16 residues. The CDR3 nucleotides are TGCGCCAGCAGCTTCCAAGGGGGATACAACACAGATACGCAGTATTTT. This sequence encodes CASSFQGGYNTDTQYF.

This clone came up many times. V gene TRBV12-3 or TRBV12-4 combines with J gene TRBJ1-1, with 7 nucleotides matching TRBD1. This CDR3 is built from 13 residues. V trimming: 5 bases; J trimming: 4 bases; junction bases outside the gene matches: 4. Here the CDR3 reads CASSLRQGTEAFF. CDR3 DNA sequence: TGTGCCAGCAGTCTCCGACAGGGCACTGAAGCTTTCTTT.

The CDR3 DNA follows: TGTGCCAGCAGTCGACCGGGACTAGCGACGGGTGAGCAGTATTTT. Translating gives CASSRPGLATGEQYF. The chain combines TRBV5-4 with TRBJ2-3; TRBD2 matches at 10 bases. Germline-derived CDR1 and CDR2 are SGHNT and YYREEE (reference sequence). This CDR3 spans 15 amino acids. V trimming: 5 bases; J trimming: 11 bases; junction bases outside the gene matches: 14.

This chain joins TRBV29-1 and TRBJ1-1, with D perhaps TRBD1 (6 bases). Germline V gene lookup returns CDR1 SQVTM and CDR2 ANQGSEA. CDR3 length: 14 residues. V was cut by 1 base and J by 0 bases, with 9 bases left in between. CDR3 amino acids: CSVEGGGMNTEAFF. The CDR3 DNA sequence: TGCAGCGTTGAAGGAGGGGGTATGAACACTGAAGCTTTCTTT.

The chain carries TRBV9 and TRBJ2-7; a weak D match, TRBD1 (5 bases). From germline, CDR1 is SGDLS and CDR2 YYNGEE. Trimming left V 0 bases short and J 2 bases short, with 12 bases between. CDR3 length: 15 residues. CDR3 nucleotides: TGTGCCAGCAGCGTAGGCCAGGGATGGGCCTACGAGCAGTACTTC. Encoded protein: CASSVGQGWAYEQYF.

This clone was observed a handful of times. The chain recombines TRBV6-1 with TRBJ1-3; 8 bases match TRBD1. Trimming took 3 bases from V and 1 from J; bases not matched to a gene: 8. Looked up from germline, CDR1 is MNHNS and CDR2 is SASEGT. This CDR3 has 17 amino acids. Here the CDR3 reads CASSDALDRGSGNTIYF. The CDR3 region has the DNA TGTGCCAGCAGTGATGCCCTTGACAGGGGATCTGGAAACACCATATATTTT.

The gene calls are TRBV19 and TRBJ2-1; perhaps TRBD2 as D (7 bases). The CDR3 extends over 14 amino acids. Trimming left V 10 bases short and J 7 bases short, with 20 bases between. The germline CDR1 and CDR2 sequences are LNHDA and SQIVND (reference sequence). The CDR3, as DNA: TGTGCCACCAGGGAGGGGGGGGCTATAAATGAGCAGTTCTTC. Translating it yields CATREGGAINEQFF.

The chain is built from TRBV13 and TRBJ2-3; D gene unclear. There are 14 residues in the CDR3. Germline V gene data show CDR1 as PRHDT and CDR2 as FYEKMQ (reference sequence). Trimming took 5 bases from V and 6 from J, leaving 15 bases between them. DNA of the CDR3: TGTGCCAGCAGCCCACCAGATAAAGTGGATACGCAGTATTTT. This sequence encodes CASSPPDKVDTQYF.

This chain uses TRBV2 with TRBJ2-1, with a tentative D call TRBD1 (6 bases). Germline CDR1 SNHLY, CDR2 FYNNEI. Deletions cut 0 bases from V and 9 bases from J, with 9 bases between. The CDR3 sequence is 13 residues long. The CDR3 DNA follows: TGTGCCAGCAGTGAAGCGCTAGGGGGTGAGCAGTTCTTC. This encodes CASSEALGGEQFF.

This chain links TRBV5-5 with TRBJ2-7; D possibly corresponds to TRBD1 (6 bases). Germline lookup yields CDR1 SGHKS and CDR2 YYEKEE (reference sequence). This CDR3 has 14 residues. Trimming removed 4 bases from V and 2 bases from J, with 13 bases in between. CDR3 region: CASSLQTGPYEQYV. In DNA, the CDR3 is TGTGCCAGCAGCCTGCAAACAGGGCCCTACGAGCAGTACGTC.

This chain uses TRBV21-1 with TRBJ1-2. TRBV21-1 is a pseudogene. CDR3 size: 12 residues. The CDR3 loop reads CAGYREGGGYTF. The CDR3 nucleotides read TGTGCCGGGTACCGGGAGGGCGGCGGCTACACCTTC.

The genes are TRBV4-1 and TRBJ1-5, with D possibly matching TRBD1 (5 bases). The CDR3 has 16 amino acids. Germline V gene lookup returns CDR1 MGHRA and CDR2 YSYEKL. Between the trimmed V and J ends, which lost 0 bases and 2 bases, there was a span of 11 bases. CDR3 in amino acids: CASSQEAGRGNQPQHF. DNA for the CDR3: TGCGCCAGCAGCCAAGAAGCAGGGAGGGGCAATCAGCCCCAGCATTTT.

Notes on this clone: Other DNA sequences in this specimen translate into the identical CDR3. The chain recombines TRBV7-2 with TRBJ2-7; 10 nucleotides agree with TRBD2. V dropped 5 bases and J dropped 3; count of bases not matched to a gene: 4. CDR3 length: 14 amino acids. CDR1 is SGHTA and CDR2 is FQGNSA in the germline V gene. This chain's CDR3 is CASSPGLAVYEQYF. CDR3 nucleotide sequence: TGTGCCAGCAGCCCAGGACTAGCGGTCTACGAGCAGTACTTC.

The V gene is TRBV7-2, the J gene TRBJ1-5; perhaps TRBD1 as D (5 bases). This CDR3 contains 14 residues. The V end lost 5 bases, the J end lost 3 bases, and 11 bases lay between the germline ends. Per the germline V gene, CDR1 is SGHTA and CDR2 is FQGNSA. Here the CDR3 reads CASSPGNSNQPQHF. In DNA form, the CDR3 reads TGTGCCAGCAGCCCAGGGAACTCCAATCAGCCCCAGCATTTT.

This chain joins TRBV4-2 and TRBJ1-2; the D is unclear. This CDR3 contains 12 residues. Germline CDR1 LGHNA, CDR2 YNFKEQ. Trimming removed 2 bases from V and 2 bases from J, with 3 bases in between. The CDR3 DNA reads as TGTGCCAGCAGCCAATCGAACTATGGCTACACCTTC. Translated, it gives CASSQSNYGYTF.